This T cell receptor beta chain was obtained from a study of blood T cell repertoires in COVID-19. Study context: Material from acute and convalescent COVID-19 was sourced from the United States, Italy and Spain.

Two negative PCRs, clearance, or symptom resolution had been documented for recovered Cohort 3 donors. TCRdb's copy holds only in-frame clones and misses some; the assay was immunoSEQ multiplex PCR. The data hold approximately 290,000 clones, with around 90% observed a single time. Trimming shortened V by 1 base and J by 10 bases, and 19 bases separated the two germline ends. The CDR3 covers 15 residues. The germline CDR1 and CDR2 sequences are LGHDT and YNNKEL (reference sequence). The sequence was obtained from a woman in her 30s who had recovered from COVID-19. The sequenced sample consisted of PBMCs or T cells enriched from blood (not recorded which). This chain links TRBV3-1 (or the pseudogene TRBV3-2) with TRBJ1-1; the D is unclear. CDR3 amino acids: CASSQGGEAIPGAFF. The CDR3 nucleotides read TGTGCCAGCAGCCAAGGTGGGGAGGCAATTCCGGGAGCTTTCTTT.